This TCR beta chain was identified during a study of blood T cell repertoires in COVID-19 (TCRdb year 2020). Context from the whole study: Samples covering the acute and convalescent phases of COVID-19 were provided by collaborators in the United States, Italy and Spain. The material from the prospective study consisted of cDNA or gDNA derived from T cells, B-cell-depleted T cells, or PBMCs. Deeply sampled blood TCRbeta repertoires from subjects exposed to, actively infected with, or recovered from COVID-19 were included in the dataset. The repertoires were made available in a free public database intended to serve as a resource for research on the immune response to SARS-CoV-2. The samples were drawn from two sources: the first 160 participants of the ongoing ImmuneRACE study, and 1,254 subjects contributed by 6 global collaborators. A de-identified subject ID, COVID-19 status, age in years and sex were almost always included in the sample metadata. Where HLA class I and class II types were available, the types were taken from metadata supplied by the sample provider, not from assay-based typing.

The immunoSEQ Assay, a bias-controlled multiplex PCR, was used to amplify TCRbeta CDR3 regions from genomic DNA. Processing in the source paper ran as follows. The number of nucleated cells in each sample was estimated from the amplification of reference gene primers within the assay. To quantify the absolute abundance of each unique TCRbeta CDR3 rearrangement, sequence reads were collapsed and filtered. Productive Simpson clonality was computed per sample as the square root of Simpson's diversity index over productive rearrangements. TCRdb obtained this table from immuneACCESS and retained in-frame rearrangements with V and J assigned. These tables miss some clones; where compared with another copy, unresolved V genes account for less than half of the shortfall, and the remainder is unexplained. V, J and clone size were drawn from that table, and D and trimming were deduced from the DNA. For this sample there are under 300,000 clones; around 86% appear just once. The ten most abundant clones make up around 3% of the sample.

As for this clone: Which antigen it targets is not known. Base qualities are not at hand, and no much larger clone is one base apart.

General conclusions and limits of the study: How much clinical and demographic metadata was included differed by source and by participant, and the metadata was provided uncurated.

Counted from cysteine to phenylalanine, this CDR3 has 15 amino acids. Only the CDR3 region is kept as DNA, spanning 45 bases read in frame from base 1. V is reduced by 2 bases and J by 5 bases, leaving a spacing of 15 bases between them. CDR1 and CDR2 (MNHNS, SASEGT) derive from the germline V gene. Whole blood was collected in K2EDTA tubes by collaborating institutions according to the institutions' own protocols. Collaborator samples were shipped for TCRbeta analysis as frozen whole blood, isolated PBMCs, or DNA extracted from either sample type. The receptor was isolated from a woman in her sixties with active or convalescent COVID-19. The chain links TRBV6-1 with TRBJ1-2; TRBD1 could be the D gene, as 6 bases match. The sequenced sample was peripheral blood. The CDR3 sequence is CASSERGSWGYGYTF. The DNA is TGTGCCAGCAGTGAAAGGGGGAGTTGGGGGTATGGCTACACCTTC.